This entry describes one TCR beta chain. Its antigen is undetermined. The V gene's germline CDR1 is SNHLY and CDR2 FYNNEI. J was trimmed by 4 bases and V by 3 bases; bases with no gene match: 10. CDR3 length: 17 residues. The sample belongs to a study of cytomegalovirus exposure and HLA in healthy donors. As for the study in general: There were more than 350 genotyped donors. Of these, roughly 84% fell in the genetic ancestry cluster associated with self-reported Caucasian donors. Whole-study results and caveats: An apparent linkage of common viral pathogens to several of the most significant clusters emerged in a later analysis.

The PCR contained 60 Vbeta and 13 Jbeta primers. Original processing methods: Per a later analysis, the number of unique TCR beta chains was approximately 80 million, of which around 10 million were shared. Generated by immunoSEQ multiplex PCR, the TCRdb table keeps only in-frame clones and is missing some. V and J calls and clone size follow that table, whereas D and trimming were derived from the DNA. The clone table shows 100,000 to 150,000 clones, with the ten largest holding approximately 1.6%. The chain combines TRBV2 with TRBJ1-5, with TRBD1 matching over 9 bases. The sequenced sample consisted of PBMCs. This TCR was recovered from a woman aged 35 to 49 in good health and CMV-seropositive. The CDR3 region is CASSDWQGTGRNQPQHF. The CDR3 region has the DNA TGTGCCAGCAGTGATTGGCAGGGGACAGGGAGGAATCAGCCCCAGCATTTT.